This T cell receptor (beta chain) was captured in a study of CD8+ T cells in alopecia areata. cDNA prepared by RNA extraction and subsequent reverse transcription served as the template for sequencing. The method was immunoSEQ multiplex PCR; TCRdb's version includes in-frame clones alone and lacks a portion of them. Seen here are more than 100,000 clones, 45% to 60% observed once, and the top ten hold around 10%. V lost 3 bases, J lost 1 base, and 1 base stayed unmatched. This CDR3 is built from 15 residues. Per the germline V gene, CDR1 is SGHDT and CDR2 is YYEEEE. Sorting separated CD4+ and CD8+ T cells out of PBMCs.

The clonotype comes from a human donor in good health. V usage is TRBV5-6 and J usage is TRBJ1-1, with 12 bases aligning to TRBD1. The sample taken for sequencing was CD4+ T cells sorted from blood. In nucleotides, the CDR3 is TGTGCCAGCAGCTGGGGACAGGGGGCGAACACTGAAGCTTTCTTT. Translating it yields CASSWGQGANTEAFF. Together with reference TRBV5-6 and TRBJ1-1, the CDR3 gives the full variable domain: DAGVTQSPTHLIKTRGQQVTLRCSPKSGHDTVSWYQQALGQGPQFIFQYYEEEERQRGNFPDRFSGHQFPNYSSELNVNALLLGDSALYLCASSWGQGANTEAFFGQGTRLTVV.